This T cell receptor (beta chain) derives from a study of CD8 T cells in ankylosing spondylitis. Germline V gene data show CDR1 as MNHNS and CDR2 as SASEGT. This CDR3 has 17 residues. The V and J ends lost 6 bases and 0 bases respectively, with 19 bases between them. TCRdb independently ran MiXCR on the 5' RACE reads; one entry per CDR3 protein. The sample yields 200,000 to 300,000 distinct CDR3 sequences, 32% seen once. This clonotype has a handful of counts. Specimen: blood, either unsorted or a sorted T cell fraction (not recorded which). This chain connects TRBV6-1 to TRBJ2-3; D could derive from TRBD1 or TRBD2 (5 bases each). The source of this sequence is a male donor with ankylosing spondylitis or in good health (not recorded which). CDR3 sequence (DNA): TGTGCCAGCAGAGATGAAGGGACGGACACTAGCACAGATACGCAGTATTTT. Amino acid sequence: CASRDEGTDTSTDTQYF.